This T cell receptor (beta chain) is from a study of shared clonotypes between healthy human individuals. The CDR3 contains 15 residues. Germline CDR1 reads MNHEY; CDR2 reads SVGAGI. Trimming stripped 1 base from V and 1 base from J, with 10 bases between. CD45RO-negative CD8 cells positively selected for CCR7 made up the naive population, which excluded terminally differentiated effector memory CD45RA+ cells. Findings and caveats of the study: Sequencing of the sorted subsets was shown by rarefaction to be incomplete despite large depth. Sharing of clonotypes among donors was expected to vary with sequencing depth.

Assay execution proceeded at the deep level. TCRdb's copy holds only in-frame clones and misses some; the assay was immunoSEQ multiplex PCR. Counted here are 800,000 or so clones, roughly 96% occurring once; the ten biggest clones make up roughly 0.23%. As regards this clone: What it binds is not known.

The receptor's source is a man aged 25 to 45 in good health. The sample taken for sequencing was naive CD8+ T cells sorted from blood. This chain uses TRBV6-5 with TRBJ2-5; D remains ambiguous. The CDR3 spells CASSYYGGTQETQYF. CDR3 bases: TGTGCCAGCAGTTACTACGGCGGAACCCAAGAGACCCAGTACTTC.